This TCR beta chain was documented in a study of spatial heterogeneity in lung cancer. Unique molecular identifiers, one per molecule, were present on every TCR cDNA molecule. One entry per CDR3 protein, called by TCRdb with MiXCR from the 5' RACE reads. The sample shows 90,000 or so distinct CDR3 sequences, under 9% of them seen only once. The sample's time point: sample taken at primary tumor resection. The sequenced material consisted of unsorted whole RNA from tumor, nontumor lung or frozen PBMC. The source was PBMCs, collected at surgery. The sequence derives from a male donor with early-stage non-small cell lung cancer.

The CDR3, as DNA: TGTGCCAGCAGCCTTTATTCAAATGAGCAGTTCTTC. It encodes CASSLYSNEQFF. The chain recombines TRBV2 with TRBJ2-1; no clear D. Looked up from germline, CDR1 is SNHLY and CDR2 is FYNNEI. V gave up 6 bases and J gave up 7 bases, with 10 bases separating them. The CDR3 runs to 12 residues.